These 22 T cell receptor beta chains share one sample of origin, sequenced in a study of T cells after yellow fever vaccination. TCRdb itself ran the 5' RACE reads through MiXCR, one entry per CDR3 protein. The table includes a few hundred thousand distinct CDR3 sequences, approximately 10% detected once. The material was CD4+ T cells sorted from PBMCs, obtained 5 days after the yellow fever booster vaccination. The receptors were gathered from a young man who received the YFV17D yellow fever vaccine.

In its sample, this clonotype was seen many times. This rearrangement joins TRBV25-1 to TRBJ1-1; no clear D. The CDR3 loop spans 11 amino acids. V shed 8 bases and J shed 0 bases, with 4 bases lying between them. Per germline, CDR1 MGHDK and CDR2 SYGVNS. The CDR3 here is CASGVNTEAFF. CDR3 in DNA: TGTGCCAGCGGGGTGAACACTGAAGCTTTCTTT. Combining the CDR3 with reference TRBV25-1 and TRBJ1-1 gives the whole variable domain EADIYQTPRYLVIGTGKKITLECSQTMGHDKMYWYQQDPGMELHLIHYSYGVNSTEKGDLSSESTVSRIRTEHFPLTLESARPSHTSQYLCASGVNTEAFFGQGTRLTVV.

The chain uses TRBV5-1 and TRBJ2-7; 9 nucleotides align to TRBD1. Germline V gives CDR1 SGHRS, CDR2 YFSETQ. V was pared by 4 bases and J by 2 bases, with 16 bases of the junction left unmatched. The CDR3 has 18 residues. Here the CDR3 DNA reads TGCGCCAGCAGCCTATCCTATAATACAGGGGGCTTCACCTACGAGCAGTACTTC. Amino acid sequence: CASSLSYNTGGFTYEQYF.

The rearrangement uses TRBV5-1 and TRBJ2-3, with 7 bases identical to TRBD2. The CDR3 has 16 amino acids. CDR1 SGHRS and CDR2 YFSETQ come from the germline V gene. V gave up 0 bases and J gave up 2 bases; unmatched junction bases: 6. CDR3 sequence: CASSLESSGDTDTQYF. The CDR3, as DNA: TGCGCCAGCAGCTTGGAATCCAGCGGGGACACAGATACGCAGTATTTT. Complete variable domain (other parts from reference TRBV5-1 and TRBJ2-3): KAGVTQTPRYLIKTRGQQVTLSCSPISGHRSVSWYQQTPGQGLQFLFEYFSETQRNKGNFPGRFSGRQFSNSRSEMNVSTLELGDSALYLCASSLESSGDTDTQYFGPGTRLTVL.

The chain carries TRBV6-1 and TRBJ1-1; D remains unclear. Germline V gene lookup returns CDR1 MNHNS and CDR2 SASEGT. The CDR3 runs 14 residues. Trimming removed 7 bases at V and 1 base at J, with 13 bases between. As DNA, the CDR3 is TGTGCCAGCAAGGGAGGATGGACGAACACTGAAGCTTTCTTT. Its protein is CASKGGWTNTEAFF.

V usage is TRBV18 and J usage is TRBJ2-7; D assignment may be TRBD1 or TRBD2 (6 bases each). V lost 3 bases and J 7 bases, leaving 19 bases between the germline ends. Germline CDR1 KGHSH, CDR2 LQKENI. This CDR3 is 15 amino acids long. The CDR3 is CASSPGTGSRGEQYF. The CDR3 DNA reads TGTGCCAGCTCACCGGGCACAGGGTCTCGGGGGGAGCAGTACTTC.

The chain employs TRBV19 and TRBJ1-1; a weak D match, TRBD1 (6 bases). The CDR3 consists of 15 residues. Between the trimmed V and J ends, which lost 5 bases and 10 bases, there was a span of 23 bases. CDR1 and CDR2 (germline): LNHDA, SQIVND (reference sequence). CDR3 region: CASSHPRRQAGGAFF. CDR3 DNA: TGTGCCAGTAGTCATCCCCGTCGACAGGCTGGGGGAGCTTTCTTT.

This clonotype was found many times. The V gene is TRBV5-1, the J gene TRBJ1-6, with TRBD1 identical over 8 bases. CDR3 length: 13 residues. J was trimmed by 8 bases and V by 3 bases; bases with no gene match: 1. The germline V gene encodes CDR1 SGHRS and CDR2 YFSETQ. As DNA, the CDR3 is TGCGCCAGCAGCTCGGGACAGGATTCACCCCTCCACTTT. This sequence encodes CASSSGQDSPLHF.

At least ten counts were recorded for this clonotype. The chain joins TRBV6-5 to TRBJ2-1; D is undetermined. The germline V gene has CDR1 MNHEY and CDR2 SVGAGI. The length of the CDR3 is 14 residues. Trimming removed 3 bases at V and 9 bases at J, with 15 bases between. The CDR3 DNA reads as TGTGCCAGCAGTTATGGTAACGTGGGCGGTGAGCAGTTCTTC. As protein: CASSYGNVGGEQFF.

This clonotype was counted only a few times. The V and J genes are TRBV3-1 and TRBJ1-2, with D uncertain. The CDR3 is 14 amino acids. Germline CDR1 LGHDT, CDR2 YNNKEL (reference sequence). V was trimmed by 3 bases and J by 3 bases, leaving 11 bases between them. Written as DNA, the CDR3 is TGTGCCAGCAGCCATTCTAGAGCCTACTATGGCTACACCTTC. Translation: CASSHSRAYYGYTF.

V gene TRBV29-1 combines with J gene TRBJ1-1; D is unresolved. The CDR3 covers 12 residues. Trimming stripped 4 bases from V and 4 bases from J, with 10 bases between. CDR1 and CDR2 (germline): SQVTM, ANQGSEA. CDR3 sequence: CSVVREGTEAFF. In nucleotides, the CDR3 is TGCAGCGTTGTTCGGGAGGGCACTGAAGCTTTCTTT.

This clonotype was observed a few times. The V and J genes are TRBV4-1 and TRBJ1-1; no firm D call. CDR1 MGHRA and CDR2 YSYEKL come from the germline V gene. The germline V and J ends were trimmed by 6 bases and 3 bases, with 14 bases remaining between them. The CDR3 has 14 amino acids. CDR3 in DNA: TGCGCCAGCAGTCTTGGGGATTGGGACACTGAAGCTTTCTTT. Translation: CASSLGDWDTEAFF.

This clonotype appeared a few times. This rearrangement joins TRBV28 to TRBJ2-6; the D is unclear. Trimming shortened V by 9 bases and J by 1 base, and 10 bases separated the two germline ends. The CDR3 runs 14 residues. CDR1 MDHEN and CDR2 SYDVKM come from the germline V gene. The CDR3 loop reads CASLDRSGANVLTF. The CDR3 DNA is TGTGCCAGTCTCGACCGGTCTGGGGCCAACGTCCTGACTTTC.

This clonotype turned up a few times. The rearrangement uses TRBV7-2 and TRBJ2-5, with no clear D. The CDR3 is 13 residues long. CDR1 is SGHTA and CDR2 is FQGNSA in the germline V gene. Trimming took 3 bases from V and 2 from J, leaving 7 bases between them. CDR3 protein: CASSFSLQETQYF. The CDR3 region has the DNA TGTGCCAGCAGCTTCTCCTTACAAGAGACCCAGTACTTC. Full variable domain (outside the CDR3, taken from reference TRBV7-2 and TRBJ2-5): GAGVSQSPSNKVTEKGKDVELRCDPISGHTALYWYRQSLGQGLEFLIYFQGNSAPDKSGLPSDRFSAERTGGSVSTLTIQRTQQEDSAVYLCASSFSLQETQYFGPGTRLLVL.

This clonotype was detected only a few times. The rearrangement uses TRBV3-1 and TRBJ1-2, with D perhaps matching TRBD1 (6 bases). Germline V CDR1 and CDR2: LGHDT, YNNKEL (reference sequence). V was shortened by 3 bases and J by 8 bases, with 10 bases between the two germline ends. There are 12 residues in the CDR3. CDR3 bases: TGTGCCAGCAGCCATTCGCAGGGGGGCTACACCTTC. It is translated as CASSHSQGGYTF.

The rearrangement uses TRBV6-1 and TRBJ2-1, with 12 positions matching TRBD2. V was pared by 6 bases and J by 5 bases, with 5 bases of the junction left unmatched. The length of the CDR3 is 15 residues. Germline lookup yields CDR1 MNHNS and CDR2 SASEGT. CDR3 nucleotide sequence: TGTGCCAGCAGAACCGGACTAGCGGGGAACAATGAGCAGTTCTTC. It translates to CASRTGLAGNNEQFF.

The rearrangement links TRBV5-1 to TRBJ1-1; no clear D. The V end was cut by 4 bases, the J end by 5 bases, with 15 bases between. Germline V gene data show CDR1 as SGHRS and CDR2 as YFSETQ. CDR3 length: 14 residues. The CDR3 DNA follows: TGCGCCAGCAGCAGTGACGGCAGGTGGACTGAAGCTTTCTTT. It yields the protein CASSSDGRWTEAFF. The complete variable domain, with remaining parts taken from reference TRBV5-1 and TRBJ1-1, reads KAGVTQTPRYLIKTRGQQVTLSCSPISGHRSVSWYQQTPGQGLQFLFEYFSETQRNKGNFPGRFSGRQFSNSRSEMNVSTLELGDSALYLCASSSDGRWTEAFFGQGTRLTVV.

This clonotype was counted many times. The J gene is TRBJ1-5, the V gene TRBV2; TRBD1 agrees at 9 bases. With 4 bases clipped from V and 5 bases from J, the junction kept 6 bases outside the gene matches. This CDR3 region has 15 residues. Germline loops: CDR1 SNHLY, CDR2 FYNNEI. CDR3 in amino acids: CASSGDRVVYQPQHF. The CDR3 coding sequence is TGTGCCAGCAGTGGGGACAGGGTGGTGTATCAGCCCCAGCATTTT.

The gene calls are TRBV29-1 and TRBJ2-7, with D perhaps matching TRBD1 or TRBD2 (6 bases each). The CDR3 is made up of 13 amino acids. CDR1 and CDR2 (germline): SQVTM, ANQGSEA. Trimming took 8 bases from V and 3 from J, leaving 17 bases between them. The CDR3 DNA is TGCAGCATCCGAGTTGGGGGGCTCTACGAGCAGTACTTC. Protein sequence: CSIRVGGLYEQYF.

The chain carries TRBV28 and TRBJ2-1; TRBD2 matches at 9 bases. The junction had 5 bases not matched to a gene; V was cut back by 7 bases and J by 4 bases. The CDR3 runs 14 residues. CDR1 and CDR2 from the germline V gene are MDHEN and SYDVKM. The CDR3, as DNA: TGTGCCAGCACGGCTAGCGGGGCATACAATGAGCAGTTCTTC. Its protein is CASTASGAYNEQFF.

This clonotype was detected only a few times. The chain links TRBV19 to TRBJ2-1, with 7 bases matching TRBD2. There are 14 residues in the CDR3. Germline CDR1 is LNHDA and CDR2 is SQIVND (reference sequence). V shed 3 bases, J shed 10 bases, and the junction held 9 bases outside the gene matches. The CDR3 bases are TGTGCCAGTAGTATTTGGCCGGGGGGAGCGGAGCAGTTCTTC. Its translation: CASSIWPGGAEQFF.

This clonotype has more than one count but fewer than ten. The V gene is TRBV7-9, the J gene TRBJ2-5; weak D call: TRBD1 (6 bases). The CDR3 extends over 16 amino acids. The ends were cut back, 3 bases at V and 1 base at J, with 15 bases in the middle. Germline assignment: CDR1 SEHNR and CDR2 FQNEAQ (reference sequence). The CDR3 DNA is TGTGCCAGCAGCTTCGCTGACAGGCGGTCCCAAGAGACCCAGTACTTC. Its translation is CASSFADRRSQETQYF.

The genes are TRBV4-3 and TRBJ1-5; TRBD1 matches at 9 bases. The CDR3 runs to 16 residues. Germline loops: CDR1 LGHNA, CDR2 YSLEER. V trimming: 0 bases; J trimming: 4 bases; junction bases outside the gene matches: 4. The CDR3 protein is CASSQDAGQGNQPQHF. The CDR3 DNA follows: TGCGCCAGCAGCCAAGATGCAGGACAGGGGAATCAGCCCCAGCATTTT.